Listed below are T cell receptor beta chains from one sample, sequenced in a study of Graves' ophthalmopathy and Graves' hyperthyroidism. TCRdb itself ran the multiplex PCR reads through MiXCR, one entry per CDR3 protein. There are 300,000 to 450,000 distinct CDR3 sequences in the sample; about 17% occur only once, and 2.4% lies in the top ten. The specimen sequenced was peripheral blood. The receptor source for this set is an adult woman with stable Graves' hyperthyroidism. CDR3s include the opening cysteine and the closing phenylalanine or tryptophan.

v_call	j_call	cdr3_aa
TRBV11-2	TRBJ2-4	CASSLGLGIAKNIQYF
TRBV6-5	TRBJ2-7	CASSYGQPYYYEQYF
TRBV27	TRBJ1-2	CASSRERGNSRYGYTF
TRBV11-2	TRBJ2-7	CASSFWSDGYEQYF
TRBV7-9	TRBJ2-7	CASSFDRGHEQYF
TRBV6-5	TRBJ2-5	CASSYVGKETQYF
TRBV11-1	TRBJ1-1	CASSQTSRGMNTEAFF
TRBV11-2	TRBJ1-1	CASSKGQGHPAFF
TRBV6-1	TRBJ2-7	CASSESGVSYEQYF
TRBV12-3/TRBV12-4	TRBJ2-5	CASSFAGGPGETQYF
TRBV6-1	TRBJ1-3	CASSETGAIYF
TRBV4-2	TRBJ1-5	CASSPRQGDQPQHF
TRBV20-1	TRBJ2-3	CSARDFRDNTDTQYF
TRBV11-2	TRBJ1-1	CASSSTRIFSKNTEAFF
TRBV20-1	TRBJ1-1	CSADNRGLSNTEAFF
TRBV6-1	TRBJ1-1	CASRTTGLTEAFF
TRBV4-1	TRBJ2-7	CASSETSPDYEQYF
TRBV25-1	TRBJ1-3	CASQSDTSRTYNTIYF
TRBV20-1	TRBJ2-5	CSAGTSGRAVGQETQYF
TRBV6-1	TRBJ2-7	CASSVRHFEQYF
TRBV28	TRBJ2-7	CASTSGGWSYEQYF
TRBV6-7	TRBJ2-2	CASNQRTGYTGELFF
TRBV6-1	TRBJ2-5	CASSLSPKRVKETQYF
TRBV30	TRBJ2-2	CAWSVPHRETGELFF
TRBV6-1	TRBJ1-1	CASHPGGWTEAFF
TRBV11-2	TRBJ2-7	CASSPRAQTGGYEQYF
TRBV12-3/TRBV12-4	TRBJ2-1	CASSHTGTGGYNEQFF
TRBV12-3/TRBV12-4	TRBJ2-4	CASTEGSGENIKYF
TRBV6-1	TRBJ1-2	CASSEGTVSDGYTF
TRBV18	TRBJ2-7	CASSRAEGQGSYEQYF
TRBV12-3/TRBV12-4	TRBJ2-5	CASSLTGVETQYF
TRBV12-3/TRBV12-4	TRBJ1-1	CASSGTEAFF
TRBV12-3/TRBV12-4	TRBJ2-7	CASRTSGGTIEQYF
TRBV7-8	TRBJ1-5	CASSVGTGGNQPQHF
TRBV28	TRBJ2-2	CASSEPGDRGNTGELFF
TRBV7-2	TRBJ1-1	CASSYPQNTEAFF
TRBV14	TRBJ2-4	CASSQIPVRGQKNIQYF
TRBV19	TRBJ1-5	CASSLGEGRPQHF
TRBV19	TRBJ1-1	CASSALRGELNTEAFF
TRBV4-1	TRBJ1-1	CASSQDAREAFF
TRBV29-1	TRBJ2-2	CSVGWDTGELFF
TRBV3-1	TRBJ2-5	CASSQARTSGSYRETQYF
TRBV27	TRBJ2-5	CASSWGTGQETQYF
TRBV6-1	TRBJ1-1	CASSATTERGQAFF
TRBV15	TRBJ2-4	CATSRDGRDIQYF
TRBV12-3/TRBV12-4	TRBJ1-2	CASSLKGDYGYTF
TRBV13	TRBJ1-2	CASTRGGGGYGYTF
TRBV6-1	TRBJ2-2	CAGSDRGGGELFF
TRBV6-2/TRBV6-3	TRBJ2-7	CASSPPGTSGYEQYF
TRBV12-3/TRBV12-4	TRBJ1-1	CASSFYLSGTEAFF
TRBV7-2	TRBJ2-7	CASSPRGQAIFVF
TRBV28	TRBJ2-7	CASSSNYRGTYEQYF
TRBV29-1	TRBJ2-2	CSVEGMAGRGELFF
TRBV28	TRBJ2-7	CASSFQGNEQYF
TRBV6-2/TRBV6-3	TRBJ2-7	CASSFYAQRENYEQYF
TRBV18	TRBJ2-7	CASSPRGPYEQYF
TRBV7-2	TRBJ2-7	CASSLTGLAGVEQYF
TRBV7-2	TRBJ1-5	CASSFTESNQPQHF
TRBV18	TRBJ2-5	CASSPSTGGMETQYF